Sequencing of this T cell receptor (beta chain) was carried out in a study of control samples from healthy donors and cancer patients. The CDR3 is 17 residues long. The V gene end was trimmed by 3 bases and the J gene end by 6 bases; junction bases not matched to a gene: 11. Germline-derived CDR1 and CDR2 are KGHSH and LQKENI. Sequenced by immunoSEQ multiplex PCR; TCRdb stores in-frame clones only, minus some. The sample holds around 86,000 clones, 85% to 90% seen once. V and J are TRBV18 and TRBJ2-1, with TRBD2 matching 10 bases. The sample consisted of PBMCs. This receptor was taken from an older woman with head and neck cancer. The CDR3 sequence is CASSPLPPSGRSNEQFF. CDR3 nucleotides: TGTGCCAGCTCACCCCTCCCCCCTAGCGGGAGATCCAATGAGCAGTTCTTC.